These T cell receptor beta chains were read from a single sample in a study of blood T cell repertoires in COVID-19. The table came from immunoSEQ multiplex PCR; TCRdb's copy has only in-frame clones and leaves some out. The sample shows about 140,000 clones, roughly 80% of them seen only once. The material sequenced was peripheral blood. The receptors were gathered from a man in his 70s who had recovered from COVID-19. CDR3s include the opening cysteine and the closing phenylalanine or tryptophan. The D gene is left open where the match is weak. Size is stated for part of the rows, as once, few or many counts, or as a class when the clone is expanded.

CASSQVFAGPRNTEAFF,TGCGCCAGCAGCCAAGTGTTCGCGGGGCCACGGAACACTGAAGCTTTCTTT,TRBJ1-1,.,TRBV4-1,17,.
CASSLQGSGEKLFF,TGTGCCAGCAGTTTACAGGGTAGTGGGGAAAAACTGTTTTTT,TRBJ1-4,.,TRBV2,14,.
CASSLHGLAGGPGEQYF,TGTGCCAGCAGTTTACATGGACTAGCGGGAGGGCCAGGCGAGCAGTACTTC,TRBJ2-7,TRBD2,TRBV27,17,.
CASSETGRSNEKLFF,TGCGCCAGCAGTGAGACGGGGAGGTCTAATGAAAAACTGTTTTTT,TRBJ1-4,.,TRBV10-2,15,few
CASSLTVGGRSSYNEQFF,TGTGCCAGCAGCTTGACAGTTGGGGGGAGATCCTCCTACAATGAGCAGTTCTTC,TRBJ2-1,.,TRBV7-6,18,.
CASRPVRGKNIQYF,TGTGCCAGCAGACCGGTCCGGGGCAAAAACATTCAGTACTTC,TRBJ2-4,.,TRBV11-2,14,.
CASSMYQRRNTGELFF,TGTGCCAGTAGTATGTATCAGCGGAGGAACACCGGGGAGCTGTTTTTT,TRBJ2-2,.,TRBV19,16,.
CATSGFGQFGAGTEAFF,TGTGCCACCAGCGGGTTCGGACAGTTCGGCGCAGGTACTGAAGCTTTCTTT,TRBJ1-1,.,TRBV15,17,few
CASSLNSARGSGSHNEQFF,TGTGCCAGCAGCTTAAATTCCGCCCGCGGTAGCGGGAGCCACAATGAGCAGTTCTTC,TRBJ2-1,TRBD2,TRBV11-2,19,.
CASSFNGDSTDTQYF,TGTGCCAGCAGCTTCAACGGAGATAGCACAGATACGCAGTATTTT,TRBJ2-3,.,TRBV7-2,15,.
CASSPRTSGYNEQFF,TGTGCCAGCAGCCCGCGGACTAGCGGATACAATGAGCAGTTCTTC,TRBJ2-1,TRBD2,TRBV7-2,15,.
CASSLATATYEQYF,TGTGCCAGCAGCTTAGCGACAGCCACCTACGAGCAGTACTTC,TRBJ2-7,.,TRBV11-2,14,.
CASSHSSGSYEQYF,TGTGCCAGCAGCCACTCTAGCGGCTCCTACGAGCAGTACTTC,TRBJ2-7,TRBD2,TRBV11-2,14,.
CASSVLAGGLDTQYF,TGTGCCAGTAGTGTCCTAGCGGGAGGTTTAGATACGCAGTATTTT,TRBJ2-3,TRBD2,TRBV19,15,.
CASSQDPSSSYEQYF,TGCGCCAGCAGCCAAGATCCCTCCAGCTCCTACGAGCAGTACTTC,TRBJ2-7,.,TRBV4-1,15,once
CASSLADDFTAEQYF,TGTGCCAGCAGCTTGGCCGACGACTTCACGGCAGAGCAGTACTTC,TRBJ2-7,.,TRBV5-6,15,.
CASSLGLGDRGEAFF,TGTGCCAGCAGCTTGGGCCTCGGGGACAGGGGTGAAGCTTTCTTT,TRBJ1-1,TRBD1,TRBV5-4,15,.
CASSPITGRTEAFF,TGTGCCAGCTCACCGATTACAGGGAGAACTGAAGCTTTCTTT,TRBJ1-1,.,TRBV18,14,.
CSARTSDYNEQFF,TGCAGCGCCAGGACTAGCGACTACAATGAGCAGTTCTTC,TRBJ2-1,TRBD2,TRBV29-1,13,once
CASSSGRTNTGELFF,TGTGCCAGTAGTAGCGGGAGGACTAACACCGGGGAGCTGTTTTTT,TRBJ2-2,TRBD2,TRBV19,15,.
CSARQGYGYTF,TGCAGTGCTAGGCAGGGGTATGGCTACACCTTC,TRBJ1-2,.,TRBV20-1,11,.
CASSLELAGVSNEQFF,TGTGCCAGCAGCTTGGAACTAGCGGGAGTCTCCAATGAGCAGTTCTTC,TRBJ2-1,TRBD2,TRBV7-3,16,.
CASSLEAPTGELFF,TGTGCCAGCAGCTTAGAAGCCCCCACCGGGGAGCTGTTTTTT,TRBJ2-2,.,TRBV7-2,14,once
CASTSRGLSNQPQHF,TGTGCCAGTACCTCCAGGGGGCTGAGCAATCAGCCCCAGCATTTT,TRBJ1-5,TRBD1,TRBV19,15,.
CASSRDSLGKLFF,TGTGCCAGCAGCCGGGACAGCTTGGGAAAACTGTTTTTT,TRBJ1-4,TRBD1,TRBV12-3/TRBV12-4,13,once
CASSQDRETDTQYF,TGTGCCAGCAGCCAAGATCGGGAGACAGATACGCAGTATTTT,TRBJ2-3,.,TRBV14,14,.
CAGGTGWYEQYF,TGTGCCGGCGGGACAGGATGGTACGAGCAGTACTTC,TRBJ2-7,TRBD1,TRBV2,12,.
CASSYGGGRVAPAGYNEQFF,TGTGCCAGCAGTTACGGGGGCGGGAGGGTAGCGCCCGCTGGGTACAATGAGCAGTTCTTC,TRBJ2-1,TRBD2,TRBV6-2/TRBV6-3,20,once
CASSPSLRNEQFF,TGCGCCAGCAGCCCAAGTTTACGGAATGAGCAGTTCTTC,TRBJ2-1,.,TRBV10-1,13,.
CASSEVGRRGEQYF,TGTGCCAGCAGTGAAGTGGGGAGAAGAGGGGAGCAGTACTTC,TRBJ2-7,.,TRBV6-1,14,.
CASSAQGGGGYTF,TGTGCCAGCAGCGCACAGGGAGGGGGTGGCTACACCTTC,TRBJ1-2,.,TRBV2,13,few
CASSSFEGRMETQYF,TGTGCCAGCAGCTCCTTTGAGGGGAGGATGGAGACCCAGTACTTC,TRBJ2-5,.,TRBV5-4,15,once
CASSVVWDRGFTGELFF,TGTGCCAGCAGCGTAGTTTGGGACAGGGGGTTCACCGGGGAGCTGTTTTTT,TRBJ2-2,TRBD1,TRBV9,17,.
CATSRDRLAPADTQYF,TGTGCCACCAGCAGAGATAGGCTAGCCCCGGCAGATACGCAGTATTTT,TRBJ2-3,.,TRBV15,16,.
CASSFTGVREKLFF,TGTGCCAGCAGTTTTACAGGGGTTCGGGAAAAACTGTTTTTT,TRBJ1-4,TRBD1,TRBV6-5,14,.
CASSLGQGPGELFF,TGTGCCAGCAGTTTGGGACAGGGTCCCGGGGAGCTGTTTTTT,TRBJ2-2,TRBD1,TRBV28,14,.
CASSRAPGLAGGAYEQYF,TGTGCCAGCAGCCGGGCCCCGGGACTAGCGGGAGGCGCCTACGAGCAGTACTTC,TRBJ2-7,TRBD2,TRBV5-4,18,.
CASSKTSGRVETQYF,TGTGCCAGCAGCAAGACTAGCGGGAGGGTTGAGACCCAGTACTTC,TRBJ2-5,TRBD2,TRBV3-1/TRBV3-2,15,.
CASSRLAGSDEQFF,TGTGCCAGTAGTCGACTAGCGGGATCCGATGAGCAGTTCTTC,TRBJ2-1,TRBD2,TRBV19,14,few
CASSRRSPGQFAGGTEAFF,TGCGCCAGCAGTCGTCGTTCCCCGGGACAGTTTGCCGGTGGCACTGAAGCTTTCTTT,TRBJ1-1,TRBD1,TRBV5-1,19,.
CSVVEGQLAYEQYF,TGCAGCGTTGTTGAGGGACAGCTGGCCTACGAGCAGTACTTC,TRBJ2-7,TRBD1,TRBV29-1,14,few
CASSSPGGETQYF,TGCGCCAGCAGCTCCCCGGGGGGGGAGACCCAGTACTTC,TRBJ2-5,TRBD2,TRBV5-1,13,.
CASSPGGVTEAFF,TGCGCCAGCAGCCCAGGGGGTGTCACTGAAGCTTTCTTT,TRBJ1-1,TRBD1,TRBV5-1,13,.
CASSYGAPRADTQYF,TGTGCCAGCAGTTATGGGGCCCCCCGGGCAGATACGCAGTATTTT,TRBJ2-3,.,TRBV6-6,15,.
CASSQGPGLQYF,TGCGCCAGCAGCCAAGGACCGGGACTCCAGTACTTC,TRBJ2-5,.,TRBV4-1,12,.
CASSLVAGGYEQYF,TGCGCCAGCAGCTTGGTAGCGGGAGGTTACGAGCAGTACTTC,TRBJ2-7,TRBD2,TRBV5-1,14,once
CASSPRLAGEETQYF,TGTGCCAGCTCACCAAGACTAGCGGGGGAGGAGACCCAGTACTTC,TRBJ2-5,TRBD2,TRBV18,15,.
CASSDSGPGGDTQYF,TGTGCCAGCAGTGATAGCGGGCCAGGAGGTGATACGCAGTATTTT,TRBJ2-3,TRBD2,TRBV6-1,15,.
CASSHTDRNTEAFF,TGTGCCAGCAGCCACACTGACAGGAACACTGAAGCTTTCTTT,TRBJ1-1,.,TRBV3-1/TRBV3-2,14,.
CASTEGTVPNTEAFF,TGTGCCAGCACCGAGGGGACTGTGCCGAACACTGAAGCTTTCTTT,TRBJ1-1,.,TRBV2,15,.